Given below is one T cell receptor beta chain in context. Assignment of participants to cohorts was predicated upon participant-reported clinical history. This sample is drawn from a study of blood T cell repertoires in COVID-19. Across the whole study: In each case, the material was cDNA or gDNA derived from T cells, B-cell-depleted T cells, or PBMCs.

Germline values: CDR1 SGHAT, CDR2 FQNNGV. With 1 base removed from V and 3 bases from J, the gap between germline ends came to 9 bases. The CDR3 length is 14 residues. Sequencing was performed with immunoSEQ multiplex PCR; in TCRdb, only in-frame clones are kept and a portion is missing. The table records 320,000 or so clones, roughly 84% of them present only once. This sequence was found in a woman in her 30s who had recovered from COVID-19. The material sequenced was PBMCs or T cells enriched from blood (not recorded which). This rearrangement joins TRBV11-2 to TRBJ1-1; D not resolved. In nucleotides, the CDR3 is TGTGCCAGCAGCTTAGTTCGGCAGGACACTGAAGCTTTCTTT. It yields the protein CASSLVRQDTEAFF.